This entry lists 28 T cell receptor beta chains sequenced from one sample in a study of B cell selection in AIRE deficiency. The sorted conventional CD4 T cells were gated as CD4+CD127+. TCRdb's copy holds only in-frame clones and misses some; the assay was immunoSEQ multiplex PCR. This sample carries tens of thousands of clones, 90% to 98% of them seen once, and the ten largest clones take around 0.22%. Sequenced material: CD4+CD127+ conventional T cells sorted from PBMCs. The receptors were sampled from a human donor in good health.

The rearrangement links TRBV30 to TRBJ2-5; D might be TRBD1 or TRBD2, each matching 5 bases. Per germline, CDR1 GTSNPN and CDR2 SVGIG (reference sequence). The V end was cut by 2 bases, the J end by 0 bases, with 19 bases between. The CDR3 loop spans 17 amino acids. The CDR3 DNA is TGTGCCTGGAGTATACCTTGGGGGACGGACGACCAAGAGACCCAGTACTTC. It codes for CAWSIPWGTDDQETQYF.

The chain is built from TRBV7-2 and TRBJ2-7, with D possibly being TRBD1 or TRBD2 (5 bases each). From germline, CDR1 is SGHTA and CDR2 FQGNSA. Trimming took off 1 base at V and 4 bases at J, with 26 bases between the two ends. There are 19 residues in the CDR3. In DNA form, the CDR3 reads TGTGCCAGCAGCTTAGTGCAACCCGGGACGGCGGATGTTAGATACGAGCAGTACTTC. This gives the protein CASSLVQPGTADVRYEQYF.

The chain carries TRBV28 and TRBJ1-5; no definite D call. The germline V and J ends were trimmed by 2 bases and 4 bases, with 9 bases remaining between them. CDR1 is MDHEN, CDR2 SYDVKM, per germline. CDR3 length: 14 residues. The CDR3 nucleotides are TGTGCCAGCAGTTTAAGCAGGAAAAATCAGCCCCAGCATTTT. It translates to CASSLSRKNQPQHF.

This chain uses TRBV28 with TRBJ1-2; unclear D gene. Per germline, CDR1 MDHEN and CDR2 SYDVKM. The CDR3 covers 11 residues. V shed 3 bases and J shed 10 bases, with 9 bases lying between them. CDR3 amino acids: CASSFSRDYTF. The CDR3 nucleotides are TGTGCCAGCAGTTTTTCCCGGGACTACACCTTC.

The DNA for the CDR3 is TGTGCCAGTACCTCCGGAGGGGGCCAGACCTACGAGCAGTACTTC. Amino acids: CASTSGGGQTYEQYF. The chain recombines TRBV19 with TRBJ2-7, with a tentative D call TRBD1 (7 bases). CDR1 is LNHDA, CDR2 SQIVND, per germline (reference sequence). The CDR3 extends over 15 amino acids. V was trimmed by 7 bases and J by 2 bases, leaving 18 bases between them.

The chain uses TRBV11-2 and TRBJ1-1; 8 bases fit TRBD1. V shed 4 bases and J 5 bases; nucleotides not matched to a gene: 9. The germline gives CDR1 SGHAT, CDR2 FQNNGV. The CDR3 runs 15 residues. The CDR3 loop reads CASSSGQGGMTEAFF. The CDR3 region has the DNA TGTGCCAGCAGCTCAGGACAGGGAGGGATGACTGAAGCTTTCTTT.

For the CDR3, the DNA is TGCGCCAGCAGTGCCGACAGGGGCACAGATACGCAGTATTTT. Its translation: CASSADRGTDTQYF. The V and J genes are TRBV10-1 and TRBJ2-3, with 7 bases matching TRBD1. The CDR3 has 14 residues. Germline CDR1 is WNHNN and CDR2 is SYGVQD (reference sequence). The J segment lost 1 base and the V segment lost 4 bases, leaving 2 bases of the junction unmatched.

The rearrangement uses TRBV27 and TRBJ2-7; possibly TRBD2 for D (6 bases). The V end lost 3 bases, the J end lost 5 bases, and 11 bases lay between the germline ends. Per germline, CDR1 MNHEY and CDR2 SMNVEV (reference sequence). This CDR3 comprises 13 residues. The CDR3 sequence is CASSLFWGDEQYF. As DNA, the CDR3 is TGTGCCAGCAGTTTGTTCTGGGGGGACGAGCAGTACTTC.

The rearrangement links TRBV7-3 to TRBJ1-1, with a weak D call TRBD1 (5 bases). The CDR3 sequence is 14 residues long. V was trimmed by 5 bases and J by 1 base, leaving 11 bases between them. Germline assignment: CDR1 SGHTA and CDR2 FQGTGA. In DNA, the CDR3 is TGTGCCAGCAGCCAGGGACGGGAGAACACTGAAGCTTTCTTT. Translation: CASSQGRENTEAFF.

The CDR3 DNA is TGTGCCAGCAGCTGGGGCCAACTTATGAACACCGGGGAGCTGTTTTTT. Residues: CASSWGQLMNTGELFF. The rearrangement links TRBV5-6 to TRBJ2-2; tentative D call: TRBD1 (5 bases). Trimming shortened V by 3 bases and J by 1 base, and 13 bases separated the two germline ends. This CDR3 spans 16 amino acids. The V gene's germline CDR1 is SGHDT and CDR2 YYEEEE.

V usage is TRBV18 and J usage is TRBJ2-7; possibly TRBD1 for D (5 bases). From germline, CDR1 is KGHSH and CDR2 LQKENI. V gave up 5 bases and J gave up 4 bases, with 9 bases separating them. The CDR3 loop spans 12 amino acids. As DNA, the CDR3 is TGTGCCAGCTCAACGACAGTTTACGAGCAGTACTTC. Protein sequence: CASSTTVYEQYF.

The CDR3 reads CASSLQGPYEQYF. The DNA of the CDR3 is TGTGCCAGCAGCTTGCAGGGGCCCTACGAGCAGTACTTC. The rearrangement uses TRBV4-2 and TRBJ2-7; D possibly corresponds to TRBD1 (6 bases). V was shortened by 5 bases and J by 2 bases, with 10 bases between the two germline ends. Germline V gene data show CDR1 as LGHNA and CDR2 as YNFKEQ. The CDR3 contains 13 residues.

The chain joins TRBV10-3 to TRBJ2-5; 8 bases map to TRBD1. The length of the CDR3 is 15 residues. V dropped 6 bases and J dropped 2; count of bases not matched to a gene: 8. CDR1 is ENHRY and CDR2 is SYGVKD in the germline V gene. Written as DNA, the CDR3 is TGTGCCATCAGGGGAGACAGGGGTGGACAAGAGACCCAGTACTTC. Amino acids: CAIRGDRGGQETQYF.

In DNA form, the CDR3 reads TGCAGCGTTCGGGGACAGGGAGGCTCCTACGAGCAGTACTTC. It is translated as CSVRGQGGSYEQYF. The genes are TRBV29-1 and TRBJ2-7; 9 nucleotides agree with TRBD1. There are 14 residues in the CDR3. In germline, CDR1 is SQVTM, CDR2 ANQGSEA. The ends lost 5 bases at V and 0 bases at J; junction bases unmatched: 5.

The gene calls are TRBV10-1 and TRBJ2-2, with a tentative D call TRBD1 (5 bases). Trimming removed 3 bases from V and 10 bases from J, with 24 bases in between. The CDR3 loop spans 17 amino acids. From germline, CDR1 is WNHNN and CDR2 SYGVQD (reference sequence). CDR3 region: CASSDRQGCYLYVELFF. The CDR3 DNA follows: TGCGCCAGCAGTGATCGGCAGGGATGTTACCTCTACGTGGAGCTGTTTTTT.

J is TRBJ2-7 and V is TRBV11-2, with D perhaps matching TRBD1 or TRBD2 (6 bases each). V was clipped by 5 bases and J by 3 bases, with 17 bases between them. The CDR3 covers 15 residues. CDR1 is SGHAT, CDR2 FQNNGV, per germline. DNA of the CDR3: TGTGCCAGCAGCCCCATGGGGGGCAGTGACTACGAGCAGTACTTC. Its protein product is CASSPMGGSDYEQYF.

The chain uses TRBV7-3 and TRBJ2-3; D may be TRBD1 or TRBD2 (6 bases each). This CDR3 comprises 14 residues. V dropped 5 bases and J dropped 7 bases, with 16 bases sitting between them. Germline CDR1 SGHTA, CDR2 FQGTGA. CDR3 DNA: TGTGCCAGCAGCGCACTAGGGGGGACGAATACGCAGTATTTT. Protein: CASSALGGTNTQYF.

This chain connects TRBV5-4 to TRBJ2-3; 11 nucleotides agree with TRBD1. CDR1 and CDR2 from the germline V gene are SGHNT and YYREEE (reference sequence). This CDR3 is 16 amino acids long. The trim removed 4 bases at V and 4 bases at J, leaving 8 bases unmatched. Written as DNA, the CDR3 is TGTGCCAGCAGCCTCGCCGGGACAGGGGGTTCAGATACGCAGTATTTT. Amino acid sequence: CASSLAGTGGSDTQYF.

In this sample, this clone turned up once. The chain is built from TRBV27 and TRBJ2-3, with 8 bases lining up with TRBD1. This CDR3 has 17 amino acids. Germline loops: CDR1 MNHEY, CDR2 SMNVEV (reference sequence). Trimming at V came to 5 bases and at J to 1 base, leaving 11 bases not matched to a gene. CDR3: CASSRGQGAIGTDTQYF. The CDR3 DNA reads TGTGCCAGCAGTAGGGGGCAGGGGGCGATTGGCACAGATACGCAGTATTTT.

This chain joins TRBV7-9 and TRBJ1-3; D is unresolved. Germline values: CDR1 SEHNR, CDR2 FQNEAQ (reference sequence). V lost 2 bases and J 0 bases, leaving 11 bases between the germline ends. CDR3 size: 16 residues. CDR3 protein: CASSLRSTSSGNTIYF. In nucleotides, the CDR3 is TGTGCCAGCAGCTTAAGGTCTACTTCCTCTGGAAACACCATATATTTT. The whole variable domain, filled in from reference TRBV7-9 and TRBJ1-3, reads DTGVSQNPRHKITKRGQNVTFRCDPISEHNRLYWYRQTLGQGPEFLTYFQNEAQLEKSRLLSDRFSAERPKGSFSTLEIQRTEQGDSAMYLCASSLRSTSSGNTIYFGEGSWLTVV.

The chain uses TRBV15 and TRBJ1-4; D gene uncertain. CDR3 length: 12 residues. Germline V gene sequence: CDR1 LNHNV, CDR2 YYDKDF (reference sequence). V lost 1 base and J 8 bases, leaving 5 bases between the germline ends. CDR3 region: CATSRGSEKLFF. CDR3 nucleotide sequence: TGTGCCACCAGCAGAGGAAGCGAAAAACTGTTTTTT. Full variable domain (outside the CDR3, taken from reference TRBV15 and TRBJ1-4): DAMVIQNPRYQVTQFGKPVTLSCSQTLNHNVMYWYQQKSSQAPKLLFHYYDKDFNNEADTPDNFQSRRPNTSFCFLDIRSPGLGDTAMYLCATSRGSEKLFFGSGTQLSVL.

J is TRBJ2-2 and V is TRBV6-1; the match to TRBD1 covers 8 bases. This CDR3 has 13 amino acids. The germline CDR1 and CDR2 sequences are MNHNS and SASEGT. V was pared by 8 bases and J by 2 bases, with 1 base of the junction left unmatched. In DNA, the CDR3 is TGTGCCAGCGACAGGGGTAACACCGGGGAGCTGTTTTTT. Its translation: CASDRGNTGELFF.

The chain joins TRBV29-1 to TRBJ2-7; D not resolved. The ends were cut back, 3 bases at V and 2 bases at J, with 11 bases in the middle. CDR1 and CDR2 from the germline V gene are SQVTM and ANQGSEA. The CDR3 covers 13 residues. The chain's CDR3 is CSVEKAETYEQYF. The DNA of the CDR3 is TGCAGCGTTGAGAAGGCCGAAACCTACGAGCAGTACTTC.

The chain combines TRBV29-1 with TRBJ1-4; 8 nucleotides match TRBD1. The CDR3 loop spans 13 amino acids. V dropped 6 bases and J dropped 7; count of bases not matched to a gene: 7. Germline CDR1 and CDR2: SQVTM and ANQGSEA. The CDR3 here is CSVADREGEKLFF. The CDR3 DNA reads as TGCAGCGTCGCGGACAGGGAAGGTGAAAAACTGTTTTTT.

V gene TRBV6-1 combines with J gene TRBJ2-3; TRBD1 matches at 9 bases. V lost 3 bases, J lost 2 bases, and 3 bases stayed unmatched. This CDR3 has 15 amino acids. The germline gives CDR1 MNHNS, CDR2 SASEGT. Here the CDR3 reads CASSDGQGFTDTQYF. The DNA of the CDR3 is TGTGCCAGCAGTGACGGACAGGGGTTCACAGATACGCAGTATTTT.

The V and J genes are TRBV5-1 and TRBJ1-1; tentative D call: TRBD1 (5 bases). The germline V gene encodes CDR1 SGHRS and CDR2 YFSETQ. CDR3 size: 13 residues. V was shortened by 0 bases and J by 5 bases, with 8 bases between the two germline ends. The CDR3 is CASSLEGRTEAFF. The CDR3 region has the DNA TGCGCCAGCAGCTTGGAGGGGAGGACTGAAGCTTTCTTT.

The CDR3 loop is CAWSVDNLTEAFF. In DNA, the CDR3 is TGTGCCTGGAGTGTAGACAACCTCACTGAAGCTTTCTTT. The chain has TRBV30 and TRBJ1-1; D gene unclear. The CDR3 length is 13 residues. V was trimmed by 0 bases and J by 4 bases, leaving 9 bases between them. Germline-derived CDR1 and CDR2 are GTSNPN and SVGIG (reference sequence).

V usage is TRBV5-1 and J usage is TRBJ2-3; D perhaps matches TRBD1 (5 bases). The germline V gene has CDR1 SGHRS and CDR2 YFSETQ. The CDR3 covers 15 residues. V was pared by 0 bases and J by 4 bases, with 12 bases between. The chain's CDR3 is CASSLDSWGADTQYF. The CDR3 DNA is TGCGCCAGCAGCTTGGACTCGTGGGGCGCAGATACGCAGTATTTT.